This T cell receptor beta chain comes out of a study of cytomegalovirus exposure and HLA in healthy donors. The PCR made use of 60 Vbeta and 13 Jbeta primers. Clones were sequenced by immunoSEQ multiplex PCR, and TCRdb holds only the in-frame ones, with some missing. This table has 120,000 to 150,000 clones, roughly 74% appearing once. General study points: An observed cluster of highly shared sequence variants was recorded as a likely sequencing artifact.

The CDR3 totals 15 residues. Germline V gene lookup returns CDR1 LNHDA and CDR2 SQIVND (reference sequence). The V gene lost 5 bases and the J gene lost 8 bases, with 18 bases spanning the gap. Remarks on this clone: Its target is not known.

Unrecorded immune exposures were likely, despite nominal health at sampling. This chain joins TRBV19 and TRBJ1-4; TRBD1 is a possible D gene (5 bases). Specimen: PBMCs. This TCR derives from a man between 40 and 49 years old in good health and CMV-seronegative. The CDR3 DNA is TGTGCCAGTAGTTCTCACAGGTTATCGGTCGAAAAACTGTTTTTT. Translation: CASSSHRLSVEKLFF.